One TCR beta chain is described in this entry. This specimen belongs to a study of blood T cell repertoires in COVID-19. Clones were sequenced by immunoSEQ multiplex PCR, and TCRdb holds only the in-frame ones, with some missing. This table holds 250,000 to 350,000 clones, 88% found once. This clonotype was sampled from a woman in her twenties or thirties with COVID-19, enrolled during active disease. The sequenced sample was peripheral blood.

The CDR3 nucleotides are TGTGCCAGCAGCTTCTCCGCAGAGGGAATCTATTATAATTCACCCCTCCACTTT. Residues: CASSFSAEGIYYNSPLHF. The chain employs TRBV9 and TRBJ1-6; D gene unclear. V was trimmed by 4 bases and J by 4 bases, leaving 21 bases between them. The CDR3 totals 18 residues. Germline loops: CDR1 SGDLS, CDR2 YYNGEE.